The clone carrying this T cell receptor beta chain came up a few times. This sample is part of a study of T cells after yellow fever vaccination. TCRdb re-called the 5' RACE reads with MiXCR, one entry per CDR3 protein. The sample has roughly 500,000 distinct CDR3 sequences, roughly 19% seen once. Sequences were derived from PBMCs, sampled 15 days after the yellow fever booster vaccination. This receptor was taken from a man younger than 45 who received the YFV17D yellow fever vaccine.

CDR3 loop: CASSIRDRGHNEQFF. CDR3 nucleotide sequence: TGTGCCAGTAGTATTAGGGACAGGGGACACAATGAGCAGTTCTTC. The chain employs TRBV19 and TRBJ2-1; 10 bases match TRBD1. After removal of 3 bases from V and 5 bases from J, the junction contained 4 bases not matched to a gene. CDR3 length: 15 amino acids. Germline V CDR1 and CDR2: LNHDA, SQIVND (reference sequence).